The 19 T cell receptor beta chains reported below all come from one sample, sequenced in a study of blood T cell repertoires in COVID-19. TCRdb's table, derived via immunoSEQ multiplex PCR, lists solely in-frame clones and lacks some. Of about 130,000 clones in the sample, about 80% were seen once. The sample comprised peripheral blood. The origin of the receptors is a man in his forties or fifties with active or convalescent COVID-19.

This clone was recorded only once. The chain links TRBV20-1 to TRBJ2-5; TRBD2 matches 9 bases. The CDR3 is 11 residues long. V lost 5 bases and J lost 9; bases outside the gene matches: 4. Germline V gene sequence: CDR1 DFQATT, CDR2 SNEGSKA (reference sequence). CDR3 in DNA: TGCAGTGCTGTAGCGGGAGTTGCCCAGTACTTC. Residues: CSAVAGVAQYF.

V usage is TRBV5-6 and J usage is TRBJ2-1; TRBD1 is a possible D gene (6 bases). Trimming stripped 4 bases from V and 8 bases from J, with 16 bases between. The germline CDR1 and CDR2 sequences are SGHDT and YYEEEE. This CDR3 has 14 residues. The CDR3 DNA reads TGTGCCAGCAGCGTGACAGGTAGCTCAGATGAGCAGTTCTTC. It codes for CASSVTGSSDEQFF. Based on the CDR3 plus reference TRBV5-6 and TRBJ2-1, the full variable domain is DAGVTQSPTHLIKTRGQQVTLRCSPKSGHDTVSWYQQALGQGPQFIFQYYEEEERQRGNFPDRFSGHQFPNYSSELNVNALLLGDSALYLCASSVTGSSDEQFFGPGTRLTVL.

V usage is TRBV9 and J usage is TRBJ1-1; D ambiguous. The CDR3 contains 14 residues. In germline, CDR1 is SGDLS, CDR2 YYNGEE. V lost 1 base, J lost 1 base, and 8 bases lay in between. CDR3 amino acids: CASSVLAGNTEAFF. For the CDR3, the DNA is TGTGCCAGCAGCGTACTGGCAGGGAACACTGAAGCTTTCTTT.

This clone was counted at least ten times. V gene TRBV19 combines with J gene TRBJ1-2; TRBD1 matches at 8 bases. The junction had 19 bases not matched to a gene; V was cut back by 6 bases and J by 7 bases. From germline, CDR1 is LNHDA and CDR2 SQIVND (reference sequence). The CDR3 contains 17 residues. CDR3 in DNA: TGTGCCAGTAGGCCCCACGAGGCAGGGGGCGCAACTGGTGGCTACACCTTC. Encoded protein: CASRPHEAGGATGGYTF.

The genes are TRBV11-2 and TRBJ1-2; 9 nucleotides match TRBD1. Trimming cost V 3 bases and J 5 bases; bases outside gene matches: 4. CDR3 size: 14 residues. Germline V CDR1 and CDR2: SGHAT, FQNNGV. The CDR3 spells CASSLGTGTYGYTF. As DNA, the CDR3 is TGTGCCAGCAGCTTGGGGACAGGGACTTATGGCTACACCTTC.

The chain carries TRBV9 and TRBJ2-3, with TRBD2 matching 10 bases. Trimming at V came to 0 bases and at J to 3 bases, leaving 4 bases not matched to a gene. There are 16 residues in the CDR3. Germline CDR1 SGDLS, CDR2 YYNGEE. The DNA of the CDR3 is TGTGCCAGCAGCGTAGTCCCAGCGGGGGGGACAGATACGCAGTATTTT. This translates into CASSVVPAGGTDTQYF.

The chain uses TRBV7-2 and TRBJ2-7; weak D call: TRBD1 (7 bases). Germline assignment: CDR1 SGHTA and CDR2 FQGNSA. This CDR3 contains 17 residues. V was shortened by 0 bases and J by 4 bases, with 19 bases between the two germline ends. CDR3 in amino acids: CASSLARSGRGVYEQYF. CDR3 nucleotides: TGTGCCAGCAGCTTAGCGCGGAGCGGCAGGGGGGTATACGAGCAGTACTTC. The variable domain in full, completed from reference TRBV7-2 and TRBJ2-7, reads GAGVSQSPSNKVTEKGKDVELRCDPISGHTALYWYRQSLGQGLEFLIYFQGNSAPDKSGLPSDRFSAERTGGSVSTLTIQRTQQEDSAVYLCASSLARSGRGVYEQYFGPGTRLTVT.

V and J are TRBV29-1 and TRBJ1-1; D call uncertain. V was clipped by 0 bases and J by 2 bases, with 10 bases between them. The CDR3 consists of 14 residues. Germline V CDR1 and CDR2: SQVTM, ANQGSEA. The CDR3 here is CSVEEVRGNTEAFF. As DNA, the CDR3 is TGCAGCGTTGAAGAGGTCCGGGGTAACACTGAAGCTTTCTTT.

J is TRBJ2-7 and V is TRBV11-2; D perhaps matches TRBD2 (6 bases). Trimming shortened V by 4 bases and J by 0 bases, and 10 bases separated the two germline ends. There are 14 residues in the CDR3. The germline gives CDR1 SGHAT, CDR2 FQNNGV. The CDR3: CASSSAGSSYEQYF. In nucleotides, the CDR3 is TGTGCCAGCAGCTCGGCGGGGAGCTCCTACGAGCAGTACTTC.

The chain combines TRBV7-2 with TRBJ1-2; tentatively, D is TRBD1 (6 bases). Germline CDR1 is SGHTA and CDR2 is FQGNSA. V lost 10 bases and J lost 4, with 19 bases in between. CDR3 length: 14 residues. CDR3 sequence reads: CATLWGGAGYGYTF. The CDR3 DNA reads TGTGCCACCCTCTGGGGGGGCGCCGGCTATGGCTACACCTTC.

The V and J genes are TRBV6-2 or TRBV6-3 and TRBJ1-1; the D is unclear. Trimming cost V 2 bases and J 3 bases, with 7 bases left between them. Germline CDR1 MNHEY, CDR2 SVGEGT. The CDR3 runs to 13 residues. For the CDR3, the DNA is TGTGCCAGCAGTTACGTGGGCCACACTGAAGCTTTCTTT. This encodes CASSYVGHTEAFF.

The chain recombines TRBV29-1 with TRBJ2-7; D perhaps matches TRBD2 (6 bases). Germline V gene sequence: CDR1 SQVTM, CDR2 ANQGSEA. Trimming took 4 bases from V and 1 from J, leaving 11 bases between them. The CDR3 loop spans 13 amino acids. The CDR3 DNA reads TGCAGCGTTGGCGGGGTTGATTCCTACGAGCAGTACTTC. It yields the protein CSVGGVDSYEQYF.

V is TRBV10-3 and J is TRBJ1-4; tentatively, D is TRBD1 (6 bases). The V and J ends lost 2 bases and 4 bases respectively, with 14 bases between them. There are 16 residues in the CDR3. From germline, CDR1 is ENHRY and CDR2 SYGVKD. Here the CDR3 reads CAISENSGGGNEKLFF. DNA for the CDR3: TGTGCCATCAGTGAGAACAGTGGGGGCGGTAATGAAAAACTGTTTTTT.

This rearrangement joins TRBV10-3 to TRBJ1-1; TRBD1 aligns across 7 bases. Germline V gives CDR1 ENHRY, CDR2 SYGVKD. The V and J ends lost 4 bases and 1 base, in that order; junction bases with no gene match: 3. This CDR3 has 14 residues. For the CDR3, the DNA is TGTGCCATCAGTGGGGACAGCCAGAACACTGAAGCTTTCTTT. Its protein is CAISGDSQNTEAFF.

The rearrangement links TRBV30 to TRBJ1-1, with D perhaps matching TRBD1 (6 bases). Germline-derived CDR1 and CDR2 are GTSNPN and SVGIG (reference sequence). V lost 5 bases and J 0 bases, leaving 13 bases between the germline ends. The CDR3 spans 14 residues. CDR3 bases: TGTGCCTGGGGCAGGGGTGGTTTGAACACTGAAGCTTTCTTT. Residues: CAWGRGGLNTEAFF. Together with reference TRBV30 and TRBJ1-1, the CDR3 gives the full variable domain: SQTIHQWPATLVQPVGSPLSLECTVEGTSNPNLYWYRQAAGRGLQLLFYSVGIGQISSEVPQNLSASRPQDRQFILSSKKLLLSDSGFYLCAWGRGGLNTEAFFGQGTRLTVV.

This clone appeared a single time. The chain has TRBV28 and TRBJ1-4; the D is unclear. V shed 6 bases and J shed 7 bases, with 9 bases lying between them. The CDR3 contains 12 residues. CDR1 MDHEN and CDR2 SYDVKM come from the germline V gene. CDR3 DNA: TGTGCCAGCAGACTTTCATTTGAAAAACTGTTTTTT. Amino acids: CASRLSFEKLFF.

Here the CDR3 reads CASSPRSLAGNTGELFF. In nucleotides, the CDR3 is TGTGCCAGCTCACCAAGGAGCCTAGCGGGAAACACCGGGGAGCTGTTTTTT. The chain has TRBV18 and TRBJ2-2; 9 bases match TRBD2. V shed 2 bases and J 2 bases; nucleotides not matched to a gene: 6. Germline-derived CDR1 and CDR2 are KGHSH and LQKENI. This CDR3 has 17 residues.

This clone was counted between two and nine times. The chain employs TRBV9 and TRBJ1-3, with TRBD1 identical over 10 bases. Trimming cost V 7 bases and J 3 bases; bases outside gene matches: 1. Germline assignment: CDR1 SGDLS and CDR2 YYNGEE. This CDR3 spans 13 amino acids. The CDR3 DNA follows: TGTGCCAGCGGACAGGGGGGTGGAAACACCATATATTTT. Residues: CASGQGGGNTIYF.

The chain recombines TRBV2 with TRBJ1-2, with D perhaps TRBD1 (6 bases). This CDR3 contains 13 residues. The V end lost 2 bases, the J end lost 4 bases, and 8 bases lay between the germline ends. Germline CDR1 SNHLY, CDR2 FYNNEI. Here the CDR3 DNA reads TGTGCCAGCAGTGAAAGGGGGGGCTATGGCTACACCTTC. Translation gives CASSERGGYGYTF.